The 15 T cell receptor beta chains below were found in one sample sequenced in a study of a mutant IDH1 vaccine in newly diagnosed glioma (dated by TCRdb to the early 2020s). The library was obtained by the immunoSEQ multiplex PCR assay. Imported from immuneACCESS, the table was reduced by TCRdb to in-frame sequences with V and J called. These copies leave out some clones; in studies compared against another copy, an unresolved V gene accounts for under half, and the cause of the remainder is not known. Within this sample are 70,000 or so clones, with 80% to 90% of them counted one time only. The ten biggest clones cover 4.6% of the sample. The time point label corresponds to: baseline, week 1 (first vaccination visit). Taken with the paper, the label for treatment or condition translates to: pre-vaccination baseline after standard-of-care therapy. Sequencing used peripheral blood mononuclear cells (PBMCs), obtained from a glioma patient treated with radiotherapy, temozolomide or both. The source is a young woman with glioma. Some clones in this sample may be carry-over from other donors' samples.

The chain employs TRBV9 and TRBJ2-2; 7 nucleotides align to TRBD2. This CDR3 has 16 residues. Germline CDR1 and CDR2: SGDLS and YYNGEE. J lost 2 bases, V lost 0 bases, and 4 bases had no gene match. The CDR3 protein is CASSVAWGGNTGELFF. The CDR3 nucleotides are TGTGCCAGCAGCGTAGCTTGGGGGGGTAACACCGGGGAGCTGTTTTTT.

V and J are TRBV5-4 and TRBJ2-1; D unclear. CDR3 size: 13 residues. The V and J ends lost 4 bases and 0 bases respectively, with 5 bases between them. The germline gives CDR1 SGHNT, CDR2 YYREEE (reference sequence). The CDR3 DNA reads TGTGCCAGCAGCCTCCCCTCCTACAATGAGCAGTTCTTC. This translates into CASSLPSYNEQFF.

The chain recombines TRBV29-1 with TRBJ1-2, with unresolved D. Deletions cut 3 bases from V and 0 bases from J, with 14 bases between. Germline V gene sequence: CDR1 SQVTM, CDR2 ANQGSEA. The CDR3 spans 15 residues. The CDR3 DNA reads TGCAGCGTTGAGTCGGGCAGAATAGCTAACTATGGCTACACCTTC. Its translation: CSVESGRIANYGYTF.

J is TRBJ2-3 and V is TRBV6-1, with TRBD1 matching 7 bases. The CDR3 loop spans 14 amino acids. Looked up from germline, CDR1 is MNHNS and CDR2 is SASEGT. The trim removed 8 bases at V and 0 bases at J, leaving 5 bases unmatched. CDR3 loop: CASDRAPSTDTQYF. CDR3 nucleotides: TGTGCCAGCGACAGGGCTCCTAGCACAGATACGCAGTATTTT.

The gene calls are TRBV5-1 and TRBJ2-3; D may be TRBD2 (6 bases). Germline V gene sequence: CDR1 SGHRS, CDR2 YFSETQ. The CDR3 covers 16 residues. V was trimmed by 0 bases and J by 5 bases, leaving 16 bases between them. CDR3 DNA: TGCGCCAGCAGCTTGGAGGCGGGAAGGAGGGGAGATACGCAGTATTTT. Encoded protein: CASSLEAGRRGDTQYF.

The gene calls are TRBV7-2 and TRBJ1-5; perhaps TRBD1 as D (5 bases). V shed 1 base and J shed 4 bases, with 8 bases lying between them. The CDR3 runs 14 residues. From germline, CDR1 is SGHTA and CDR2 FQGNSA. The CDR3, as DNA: TGTGCCAGCAGCTTAGGCAGGGTAAATCAGCCCCAGCATTTT. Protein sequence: CASSLGRVNQPQHF.

The CDR3 DNA follows: TGTGCCAGCAGCCGGAGCGGGGGGGAACCCTCCTACGAGCAGTACTTC. It encodes CASSRSGGEPSYEQYF. The V and J genes are TRBV7-2 and TRBJ2-7; 10 bases are a match to TRBD2. The CDR3 length is 16 residues. V shed 5 bases and J 0 bases; nucleotides not matched to a gene: 7. The germline V gene encodes CDR1 SGHTA and CDR2 FQGNSA. Complete variable domain (other parts from reference TRBV7-2 and TRBJ2-7): GAGVSQSPSNKVTEKGKDVELRCDPISGHTALYWYRQSLGQGLEFLIYFQGNSAPDKSGLPSDRFSAERTGGSVSTLTIQRTQQEDSAVYLCASSRSGGEPSYEQYFGPGTRLTVT.

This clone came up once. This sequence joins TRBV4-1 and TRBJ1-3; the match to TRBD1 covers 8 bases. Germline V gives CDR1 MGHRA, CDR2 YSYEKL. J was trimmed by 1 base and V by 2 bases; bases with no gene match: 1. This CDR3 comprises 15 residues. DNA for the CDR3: TGCGCCAGCAGCCAAAGACAGGGGTCTGGAAACACCATATATTTT. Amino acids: CASSQRQGSGNTIYF.

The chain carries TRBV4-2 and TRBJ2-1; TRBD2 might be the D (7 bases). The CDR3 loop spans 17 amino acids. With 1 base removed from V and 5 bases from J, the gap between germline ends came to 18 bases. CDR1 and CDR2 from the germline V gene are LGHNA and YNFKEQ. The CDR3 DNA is TGTGCCAGCAGCCAAGGTGGGGGCGGGAGTATCAACAATGAGCAGTTCTTC. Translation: CASSQGGGGSINNEQFF.

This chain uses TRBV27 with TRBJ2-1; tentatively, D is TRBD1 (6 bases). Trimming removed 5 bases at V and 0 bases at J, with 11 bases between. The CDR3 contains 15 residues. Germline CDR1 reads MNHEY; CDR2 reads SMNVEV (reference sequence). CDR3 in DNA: TGTGCCAGCAGTCAGGACAGCTTCTCCTACAATGAGCAGTTCTTC. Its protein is CASSQDSFSYNEQFF.

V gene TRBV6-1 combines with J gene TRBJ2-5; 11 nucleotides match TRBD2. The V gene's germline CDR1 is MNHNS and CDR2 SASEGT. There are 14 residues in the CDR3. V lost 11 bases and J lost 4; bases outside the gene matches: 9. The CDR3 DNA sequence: TGTGCCTGCCCCTCTGGACTAGCGGGAGAGACCCAGTACTTC. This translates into CACPSGLAGETQYF.

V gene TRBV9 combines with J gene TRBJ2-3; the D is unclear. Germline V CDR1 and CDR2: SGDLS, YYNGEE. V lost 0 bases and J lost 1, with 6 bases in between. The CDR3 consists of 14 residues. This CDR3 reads CASSVGSRTDTQYF. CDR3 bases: TGTGCCAGCAGCGTAGGTAGTCGCACAGATACGCAGTATTTT. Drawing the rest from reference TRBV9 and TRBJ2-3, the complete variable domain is DSGVTQTPKHLITATGQRVTLRCSPRSGDLSVYWYQQSLDQGLQFLIQYYNGEERAKGNILERFSAQQFPDLHSELNLSSLELGDSALYFCASSVGSRTDTQYFGPGTRLTVL.

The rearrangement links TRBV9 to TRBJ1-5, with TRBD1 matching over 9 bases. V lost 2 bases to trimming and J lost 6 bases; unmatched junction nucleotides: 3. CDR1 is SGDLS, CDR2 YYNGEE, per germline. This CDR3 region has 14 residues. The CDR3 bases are TGTGCCAGCAGCGTGGGGACAGGGAGTCAGCCCCAGCATTTT. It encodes CASSVGTGSQPQHF.

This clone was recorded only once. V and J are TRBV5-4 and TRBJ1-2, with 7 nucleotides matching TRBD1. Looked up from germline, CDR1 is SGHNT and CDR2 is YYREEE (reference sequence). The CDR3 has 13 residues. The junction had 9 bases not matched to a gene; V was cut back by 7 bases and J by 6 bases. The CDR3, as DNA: TGTGCCAGCGGAAGGAGGGGGCGAGATGGCTACACCTTC. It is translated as CASGRRGRDGYTF.

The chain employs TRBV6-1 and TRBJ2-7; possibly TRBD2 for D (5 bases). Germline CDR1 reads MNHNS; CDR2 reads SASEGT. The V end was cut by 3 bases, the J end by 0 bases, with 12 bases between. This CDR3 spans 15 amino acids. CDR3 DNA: TGTGCCAGCAGTGACGTCGGGGTTGACTCCTACGAGCAGTACTTC. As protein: CASSDVGVDSYEQYF.